The text below deals with one T cell receptor (beta chain). Its antigen is not identified. These data come from a study of T cell responses to AZD1222 COVID-19 vaccine. General study findings and limits: Regions 160-218 and 743-854 held dominance among vaccine-associated CD4 TCRs, which spanned spike. The breadth and depth of Spike-specific TCRs increased once two AZD1222 doses had been given. Donors were mostly white British, more females; clonal diversity possibly underestimated.

Assay: immunoSEQ multiplex PCR; the TCRdb copy retains only in-frame clones and omits some. The sample records tens of thousands of clones, roughly 89% being singletons. The V segment lost 10 bases and the J segment 9 bases; nucleotides outside the gene matches: 11. CDR1 is LNHDA and CDR2 is SQIVND in the germline V gene (reference sequence). The CDR3 contains 13 residues. This chain joins TRBV19 and TRBJ2-1, with TRBD2 matching 8 bases. The source of this sequence is an adult who received the AZD1222 COVID-19 vaccine. Here the sequenced sample was peripheral blood, taken 28 days after the second AZD1222 dose. CDR3 sequence (DNA): TGTGCCACCTTCGGACTAGCTGGAACTGAGCAGTTCTTC. Its translation is CATFGLAGTEQFF.